The clone carrying this TCR beta chain has a count of ten or more. Its target is not known. The CDR3 is 16 amino acids. Germline V gene lookup returns CDR1 SGHDT and CDR2 YYEEEE. Trimming cost V 0 bases and J 2 bases; bases outside gene matches: 4. Profiling of TCR beta VDJ combinations and CDR3 sequences used genomic DNA as template. TCRdb reprocessed the reads via MiXCR and lists one record per CDR3 protein. The repertoire holds about 190,000 distinct CDR3 sequences, with 54% as singletons. The data belong to a study of CD8+CD57+ T cells in acquired aplastic anemia. Turning to the study itself: The average read count for CD4+ cells in healthy donors was some 11 million.

Study results and limitations: A significant difference in CD8+ Simpson's diversity between patients and controls was not found.

This receptor was taken from a human donor in good health, serving as a control. This chain links TRBV5-6 with TRBJ2-3; 9 bases are shared with TRBD2. Specimen: sorted CD4+, CD8+, or CD8+CD57+ T cells (not recorded which) from PBMCs. CDR3 in DNA: TGTGCCAGCAGCTTGGTACTAGCGGGTCCCACAGATACGCAGTATTTT. It encodes CASSLVLAGPTDTQYF.